The 4 T cell receptor beta chains listed next were all sequenced from one sample in a study of cytomegalovirus exposure and HLA in healthy donors. The study ran its PCR with 60 Vbeta and 13 Jbeta primers. TCRdb's table, derived via immunoSEQ multiplex PCR, lists solely in-frame clones and lacks some. The data contain approximately 150,000 clones, approximately 80% of them singletons. The sample taken for sequencing was PBMCs. These receptors originate from a woman between 40 and 50 years old in good health and CMV-seronegative.

The J gene is TRBJ2-1, the V gene TRBV7-9; 9 bases align to TRBD2. J gave up 4 bases and V 5 bases, and 6 bases lay outside the gene matches. Germline-derived CDR1 and CDR2 are SEHNR and FQNEAQ (reference sequence). This CDR3 has 15 amino acids. In DNA, the CDR3 is TGTGCCAGCAGCCCCCGACTAGCGGAGTACAATGAGCAGTTCTTC. It encodes CASSPRLAEYNEQFF.

Only a few counts were recorded for this clone. This chain joins TRBV6-1 and TRBJ2-1; possibly TRBD2 for D (5 bases). There are 14 residues in the CDR3. Germline values: CDR1 MNHNS, CDR2 SASEGT. V was trimmed by 8 bases and J by 2 bases, leaving 13 bases between them. The CDR3 nucleotides are TGTGCCAGCGGGGAGAGAATTACCTACAATGAGCAGTTCTTC. This codes for CASGERITYNEQFF.

This chain links TRBV5-6 with TRBJ1-1; 9 nucleotides agree with TRBD1. Looked up from germline, CDR1 is SGHDT and CDR2 is YYEEEE. After removal of 3 bases from V and 5 bases from J, the junction contained 8 bases not matched to a gene. The CDR3 runs to 15 residues. DNA of the CDR3: TGTGCCAGCAGCTCCCGGGGGACAGGGAAGACTGAAGCTTTCTTT. Residues: CASSSRGTGKTEAFF.

The J gene is TRBJ1-2, the V gene TRBV6-6; 8 nucleotides agree with TRBD1. CDR3 length equals 12 residues. The V gene's germline CDR1 is MNHNY and CDR2 SVGAGI (reference sequence). V dropped 8 bases and J dropped 4; count of bases not matched to a gene: 3. This CDR3 reads CASQDRGYGYTF. The CDR3 DNA is TGTGCCAGCCAAGACAGGGGCTATGGCTACACCTTC.